The entry that follows covers one T cell receptor beta chain sequence. What it binds is unknown. Investigators reverse transcribed all isolated RNA, so they sequenced expressed TCRB transcripts. This table comes from immunoSEQ multiplex PCR, and its TCRdb copy is limited to in-frame clones, with some not included. The table lists approximately 17,000 clones, roughly 70% of them singletons. CDR3 size: 15 residues. After removal of 3 bases from V and 7 bases from J, the junction contained 8 bases not matched to a gene. CDR1 is SGHAT and CDR2 is FQNNGV in the germline V gene. The sample is drawn from a study of beta chain features in type 1 diabetes. Whole-study context: All samples together contributed 107,917,701 sorted cells for examination.

The study's findings and limits: In cDNA sequencing, cells with high TCR expression could be over-represented. Comparison showed that naive, central memory and Treg TCRB repertoires appeared more similar among patients than among healthy donors. The VDJ junctions of type 1 diabetes patients carried fewer insertions and more deletions. Shorter TCRB CDR3s, moderately but significantly so, were found in Type 1 diabetes patients in all four CD4+ subsets.

V and J are TRBV11-2 and TRBJ2-1, with 8 bases aligning to TRBD2. This receptor was taken from a man aged 30 to 45 with type 1 diabetes. Sequencing used stem cell memory CD4+ T cells from blood. CDR3 bases: TGTGCCAGCAGCTTCATAGCGGGGCCCAGGAATGAGCAGTTCTTC. Translating gives CASSFIAGPRNEQFF.